This TCR beta chain was identified in a study of cytomegalovirus exposure and HLA in healthy donors. The PCR used 60 Vbeta and 13 Jbeta primers. Libraries were prepared by immunoSEQ multiplex PCR; TCRdb keeps only in-frame clonotypes and omits some of them. Among 65,000 to 85,000 clones, 72% were seen once, and the ten largest hold 4.9%. J gave up 3 bases and V 1 base, and 2 bases lay outside the gene matches. CDR3 length: 14 amino acids. CDR1 is SGHAT, CDR2 FQNNGV, per germline. A word on this clone: This same CDR3 is encoded by further DNA sequences in the sample.

The origin of this receptor is a man aged 55 to 69 in good health and CMV-seropositive. V is TRBV11-2 and J is TRBJ2-7, with 8 bases fitting TRBD1. The sequenced material came from PBMCs. The CDR3 DNA reads TGTGCCAGCAGCTTAGGGACAGGGAGCTACGAGCAGTACTTC. It specifies CASSLGTGSYEQYF.